This T cell receptor beta chain appears in the sequencing data of a study of blood T cell repertoires in COVID-19. Study in general: COVID-19 samples collected from the United States, Italy and Spain covered acute and convalescent phases. From T cells, B-cell-depleted T cells, or PBMCs came the material, which was cDNA or gDNA.

Germline-derived CDR1 and CDR2 are SGDLS and YYNGEE. There are 13 residues in the CDR3. The germline V and J ends were trimmed by 0 bases and 8 bases, with 11 bases remaining between them. The assay was immunoSEQ multiplex PCR, and TCRdb's table has in-frame clones only and misses some. The sample lists 200,000 to 300,000 clones, over 75% occurring once. This receptor was obtained from a human donor in a cohort sampled during active COVID-19. This chain uses TRBV9 with TRBJ1-2; the D is unclear. What was sequenced was peripheral blood. The CDR3 loop is CASSVGSGTGYTF. The DNA of the CDR3 is TGTGCCAGCAGCGTAGGTTCGGGAACCGGCTACACCTTC.